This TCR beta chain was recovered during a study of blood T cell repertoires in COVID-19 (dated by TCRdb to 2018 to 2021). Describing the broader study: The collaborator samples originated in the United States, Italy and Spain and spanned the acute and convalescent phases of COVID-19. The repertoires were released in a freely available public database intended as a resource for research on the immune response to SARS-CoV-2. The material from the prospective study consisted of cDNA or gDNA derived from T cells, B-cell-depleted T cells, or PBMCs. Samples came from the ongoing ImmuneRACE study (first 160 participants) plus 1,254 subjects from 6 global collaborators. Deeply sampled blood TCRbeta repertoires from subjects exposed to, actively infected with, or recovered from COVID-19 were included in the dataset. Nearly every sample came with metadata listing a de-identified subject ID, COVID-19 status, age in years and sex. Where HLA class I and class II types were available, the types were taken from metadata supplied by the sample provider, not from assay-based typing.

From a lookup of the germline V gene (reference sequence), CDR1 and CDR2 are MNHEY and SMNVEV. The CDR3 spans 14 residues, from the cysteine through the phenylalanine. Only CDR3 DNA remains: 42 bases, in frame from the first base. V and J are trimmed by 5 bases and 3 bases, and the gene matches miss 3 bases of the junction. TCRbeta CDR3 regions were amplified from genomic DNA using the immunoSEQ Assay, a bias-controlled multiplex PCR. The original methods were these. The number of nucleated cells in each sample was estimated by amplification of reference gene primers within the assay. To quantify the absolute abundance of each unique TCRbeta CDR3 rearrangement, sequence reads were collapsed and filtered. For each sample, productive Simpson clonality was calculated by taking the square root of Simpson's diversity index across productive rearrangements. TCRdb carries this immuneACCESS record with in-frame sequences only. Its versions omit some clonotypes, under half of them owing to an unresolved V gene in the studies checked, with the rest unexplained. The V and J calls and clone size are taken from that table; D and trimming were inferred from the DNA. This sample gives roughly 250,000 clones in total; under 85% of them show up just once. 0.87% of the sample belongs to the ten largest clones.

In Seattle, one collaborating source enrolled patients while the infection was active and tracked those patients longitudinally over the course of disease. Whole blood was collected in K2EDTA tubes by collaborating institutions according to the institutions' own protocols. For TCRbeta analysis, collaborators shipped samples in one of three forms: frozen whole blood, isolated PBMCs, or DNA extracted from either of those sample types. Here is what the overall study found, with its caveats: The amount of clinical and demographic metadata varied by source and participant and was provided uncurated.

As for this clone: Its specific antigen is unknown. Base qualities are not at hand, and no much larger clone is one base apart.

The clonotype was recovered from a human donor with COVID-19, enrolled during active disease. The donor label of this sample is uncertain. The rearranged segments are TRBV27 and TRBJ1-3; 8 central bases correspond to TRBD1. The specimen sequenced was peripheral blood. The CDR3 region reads CASSPDRVGNTIYF. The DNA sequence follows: TGTGCCAGCAGTCCGGACAGGGTTGGAAACACCATATATTTT.